The clone carrying this T cell receptor beta chain was recorded at least ten times. CDR1 SGDLS and CDR2 YYNGEE come from the germline V gene. With 4 bases clipped from V and 0 bases from J, the junction kept 8 bases outside the gene matches. The CDR3 has 17 amino acids. This sample is drawn from a study of CD8 T cells in ankylosing spondylitis. From the 5' RACE reads, TCRdb called clonotypes with MiXCR, one entry per CDR3 protein. The data contain about 42,000 distinct CDR3 sequences, 3.5% to 4% of them singletons. Sequencing used blood, either unsorted or a sorted T cell fraction (not recorded which). The chain combines TRBV9 with TRBJ2-2, with 8 bases identical to TRBD2. The receptor's source is a female donor with ankylosing spondylitis or in good health (not recorded which). CDR3 sequence: CASSPLSGGANTGELFF. CDR3 sequence (DNA): TGTGCCAGCAGCCCTCTCTCGGGGGGGGCGAACACCGGGGAGCTGTTTTTT.